This T cell receptor beta chain came from a study of Graves' ophthalmopathy and Graves' hyperthyroidism. Broader study findings: Classification of ophthalmopathy versus stable hyperthyroidism by a 13-signature model yielded roughly 86% sensitivity and 65% to 83% specificity.

From germline, CDR1 is MNHEY and CDR2 SVGAGI. V lost 0 bases to trimming and J lost 0 bases, with 8 bases between them. This CDR3 is 15 amino acids long. The authors amplified TCR beta CDR3 regions from RNA transcripts. The first-round RT-PCR employed HTBI primers together with the Qiagen OneStep RT-PCR kit. A multiplex PCR was then performed as the second round. From the multiplex PCR reads, TCRdb called clonotypes with MiXCR, one entry per CDR3 protein. The sample includes approximately 480,000 distinct CDR3 sequences, around an eighth seen only once; the top ten take approximately 9.8%. This clonotype was seen ten or more times. Its antigen remains unknown. Fresh peripheral blood (10 ml) yielded the PBMCs.

V and J are TRBV6-5 and TRBJ1-2; possible D gene TRBD1, 6 bases. This TCR derives from a woman between 25 and 40 years old with Graves' ophthalmopathy. The sample comprised blood. CDR3 coding DNA: TGTGCCAGCAGTTACTCGGGGGCCGCTAACTATGGCTACACCTTC. It yields the protein CASSYSGAANYGYTF.